The TCR beta chain described here comes from a study of cytomegalovirus exposure and HLA in healthy donors. General observations from the study: TCR beta V segments were, for the most part, productive about 87% or about 30% of the time in an earlier analysis. It was reportedly the case that the classifier diagnosed cytomegalovirus status with high specificity and sensitivity. An apparent linkage of common viral pathogens to several of the most significant clusters emerged in a later analysis.

CDR1 WSHSY and CDR2 SAAADI come from the germline V gene. This CDR3 is 14 amino acids long. V dropped 3 bases and J dropped 4 bases, with 10 bases sitting between them. A remark on this clone: The antigen remains undetermined.

Both 60 Vbeta primers and 13 Jbeta primers went into the PCR. The data were produced by immunoSEQ multiplex PCR, yet TCRdb's version contains in-frame clones alone and is incomplete. The data contain roughly 150,000 clones, roughly 74% of them singletons. This clonotype was obtained from a man younger than 30 in good health and CMV-seropositive. The specimen was PBMCs. This chain links TRBV10-2 with TRBJ1-5; maybe TRBD1 (5 bases). The CDR3 DNA sequence: TGCGCCAGCAGTGAAGGGGCACCTAATCAGCCCCAGCATTTT. It translates to CASSEGAPNQPQHF.